The clone carrying this T cell receptor beta chain was counted only a few times. The germline V gene has CDR1 SGHTA and CDR2 FQGTGA. V lost 5 bases and J lost 7; bases outside the gene matches: 11. The CDR3 loop spans 16 amino acids. With iRepertoire HTBI primers and Arm-PCR of CDR3 regions, TCR beta libraries were built. MiXCR, run by TCRdb on the multiplex PCR reads, gives a single entry per CDR3 protein. Found here are roughly 560,000 distinct CDR3 sequences, around 15% of them singletons; the top ten hold around 25%. Time point of the sample: newly diagnosed GD, antithyroid drugs for less than 3 months. From PBMCs, RNA was extracted and then used to make the TCR library. The sample originates from a study of regulatory T cells in long-lasting Graves disease. The same specimen was also included in a second study, on T cells in Graves' hyperthyroidism and ophthalmopathy. This second study notes: With a duration under 2 months, the hyperthyroidism was newly diagnosed in patients aged 18 to 65.

This sequence joins TRBV7-3 and TRBJ2-2; TRBD1 aligns across 9 bases. The starting material was peripheral blood mononuclear cells (PBMCs), obtained at new diagnosis, from a patient treated with antithyroid drugs. This receptor was identified in a woman in her forties or fifties with Graves disease. In nucleotides, the CDR3 is TGTGCCAGCAGCGGACGAGGACAGGGGCGGAACGGGGAGCTGTTTTTT. Translation gives CASSGRGQGRNGELFF.